This T cell receptor beta chain was recovered during a study of T cell responses to AZD1222 COVID-19 vaccine. Overall study results and limits: Repertoires were obtained only post-peak T cell response. Nearly half of spike-specific TCRs reportedly go after variant regions that carry no mutations. Donors were chiefly white British, with a greater number of females, and clonal diversity was perhaps underestimated.

The data were produced by immunoSEQ multiplex PCR, yet TCRdb's version contains in-frame clones alone and is incomplete. This sample has 100,000 to 150,000 clones, with about 93% found just once. About this clone: Its antigen is as yet unknown.

Germline CDR1 and CDR2: MNHEY and SVGAGI. V shed 6 bases and J shed 7 bases, with 18 bases lying between them. This CDR3 spans 15 amino acids. Sequenced material: peripheral blood, taken on day 0 of AZD1222 vaccination. The sequence derives from an adult in good health. This chain links TRBV6-5 with TRBJ1-4; possible D gene TRBD1, 6 bases. The CDR3 DNA sequence: TGTGCCAGCAGAATTTCCCCAGGGGCGCGTGAAAAACTGTTTTTT. Translated: CASRISPGAREKLFF.